These 25 T cell receptor beta chains were all obtained from the same sample, sequenced in a study of cytomegalovirus exposure and HLA in healthy donors. PCR amplification relied on 60 Vbeta primers (plus 13 Jbeta primers). Sequencing was performed with immunoSEQ multiplex PCR; in TCRdb, only in-frame clones are kept and a portion is missing. The sample gives 200,000 to 250,000 clones, around 81% of which show up once; almost 8% is in the top ten. Material: PBMCs. All receptors derive from a woman aged 55-70 years in good health and CMV-seropositive.

This chain connects TRBV19 to TRBJ1-1, with TRBD1 as a possible D gene (6 bases). The CDR3 runs 14 residues. V was cut by 8 bases and J by 1 base, with 14 bases left in between. Per the germline V gene, CDR1 is LNHDA and CDR2 is SQIVND (reference sequence). In DNA, the CDR3 is TGTGCCAGTTCGACATCACAGGGGAACACTGAAGCTTTCTTT. Its translation is CASSTSQGNTEAFF.

The J gene is TRBJ2-1, the V gene TRBV5-1; the D gene is possibly TRBD1 (6 bases). The CDR3 length is 14 residues. Trimming stripped 2 bases from V and 6 bases from J, with 12 bases between. Per the germline V gene, CDR1 is SGHRS and CDR2 is YFSETQ. The CDR3: CASSFTGTINEQFF. The CDR3 DNA reads as TGCGCCAGCAGCTTCACCGGGACAATCAATGAGCAGTTCTTC.

This clone showed up just a few times. V usage is TRBV2 and J usage is TRBJ2-2; 7 bases fit TRBD2. Germline-derived CDR1 and CDR2 are SNHLY and FYNNEI. The CDR3 is 14 residues long. V was pared by 7 bases and J by 3 bases, with 5 bases of the junction left unmatched. In nucleotides, the CDR3 is TGTGCCAGCACGGGGCGGGGGTACACCGGGGAGCTGTTTTTT. Amino acids: CASTGRGYTGELFF.

The chain combines TRBV19 with TRBJ2-5, with unresolved D. The J call may not be correct, given that the DNA end is closer to TRBJ2-7. The length of the CDR3 is 15 residues. Germline loops: CDR1 LNHDA, CDR2 SQIVND (reference sequence). The CDR3 region has the DNA TGTGCCAGTAGTATAGCTCCACTATCCTCCTACGAGCAGTACTTC. This translates into CASSIAPLSSYEQYF.

CDR3 in amino acids: CASSRLSFATNEKLFF. CDR3 nucleotide sequence: TGTGCCAGCAGTCGCCTTAGTTTTGCAACTAATGAAAAACTGTTTTTT. The chain recombines TRBV25-1 with TRBJ1-4; the D is unclear. Germline V gene sequence: CDR1 MGHDK, CDR2 SYGVNS. The germline V and J ends were trimmed by 5 bases and 0 bases, with 13 bases remaining between them. CDR3 length: 16 residues.

V usage is TRBV4-2 and J usage is TRBJ2-7; weak D call: TRBD1 (6 bases). The V gene lost 4 bases and the J gene lost 2 bases, with 9 bases spanning the gap. CDR3 length equals 13 residues. Germline lookup yields CDR1 LGHNA and CDR2 YNFKEQ. The CDR3 DNA reads as TGTGCCAGCAGCCCACAGGGTCCCTACGAGCAGTACTTC. Translating it yields CASSPQGPYEQYF.

This chain links TRBV5-1 with TRBJ2-7; perhaps TRBD2 as D (5 bases). This CDR3 has 13 residues. V dropped 5 bases and J dropped 0 bases, with 9 bases sitting between them. Germline CDR1 SGHRS, CDR2 YFSETQ. CDR3 sequence: CASRAEVSYEQYF. In DNA form, the CDR3 reads TGCGCCAGCAGGGCGGAGGTCTCCTACGAGCAGTACTTC.

This clone has only a few counts. V and J are TRBV5-1 and TRBJ1-5; D unresolved. The CDR3 extends over 15 amino acids. The germline gives CDR1 SGHRS, CDR2 YFSETQ. The V end was cut by 4 bases, the J end by 7 bases, with 18 bases between. CDR3 sequence (DNA): TGCGCCAGCAGCCTTGCCCCGGGAACCAAACAGCCCCAGCATTTT. Its protein product is CASSLAPGTKQPQHF.

This clone came up once. The genes are TRBV2 and TRBJ2-2; D gene ambiguous. Germline V gene data show CDR1 as SNHLY and CDR2 as FYNNEI. Deletions cut 6 bases from V and 1 base from J, with 15 bases between. The CDR3 totals 16 residues. CDR3 protein: CASRALGIRNTGELFF. The CDR3 DNA sequence: TGTGCCAGCAGGGCGCTAGGTATTAGGAACACCGGGGAGCTGTTTTTT.

The V and J genes are TRBV30 and TRBJ1-2; 9 bases fit TRBD1. This CDR3 has 15 amino acids. After removal of 1 base from V and 7 bases from J, the junction contained 10 bases not matched to a gene. Germline CDR1 reads GTSNPN; CDR2 reads SVGIG (reference sequence). The CDR3 is CAWSGSGQGMGGYTF. Here the CDR3 DNA reads TGTGCCTGGAGTGGCTCGGGACAGGGAATGGGTGGCTACACCTTC.

This clone occurred once. The sample has other DNA sequences that encode this CDR3 too. The chain links TRBV18 to TRBJ2-3; 13 bases agree with TRBD2. V dropped 3 bases and J dropped 4; count of bases not matched to a gene: 1. The CDR3 totals 15 residues. Germline CDR1 and CDR2: KGHSH and LQKENI. The chain's CDR3 is CASSPGLAGADTQYF. DNA of the CDR3: TGTGCCAGCTCACCCGGACTAGCGGGAGCAGATACGCAGTATTTT.

The chain links TRBV27 to TRBJ2-1; TRBD1 matches 8 bases. The trim removed 5 bases at V and 4 bases at J, leaving 7 bases unmatched. In germline, CDR1 is MNHEY, CDR2 SMNVEV (reference sequence). The CDR3 consists of 15 residues. The CDR3 coding sequence is TGTGCCAGCAGTGCCCAGGGGGCGGGGTACAATGAGCAGTTCTTC. Protein product: CASSAQGAGYNEQFF.

The chain joins TRBV19 to TRBJ2-7, with 11 bases aligning to TRBD1. There are 15 residues in the CDR3. Germline V CDR1 and CDR2: LNHDA, SQIVND (reference sequence). V trimming: 8 bases; J trimming: 5 bases; junction bases outside the gene matches: 11. As DNA, the CDR3 is TGTGCCAGTCATCCCCCGGGACAGGGGGTCCACGAGCAGTACTTC. It codes for CASHPPGQGVHEQYF.

The chain links TRBV7-9 to TRBJ2-5; TRBD2 matches at 12 bases. Germline V lookup: CDR1 SEHNR, CDR2 FQNEAQ (reference sequence). This CDR3 region has 16 residues. V lost 5 bases, J lost 5 bases, and 9 bases stayed unmatched. The CDR3 sequence: CASSEPSGRAGETQYF. The CDR3 DNA reads TGTGCCAGCAGCGAACCTAGCGGGAGGGCCGGGGAGACCCAGTACTTC.

The chain is built from TRBV9 and TRBJ2-3; 7 nucleotides line up with TRBD2. J was trimmed by 1 base and V by 5 bases; bases with no gene match: 7. CDR3 size: 15 residues. Per the germline V gene, CDR1 is SGDLS and CDR2 is YYNGEE. The CDR3 sequence: CASSWGSGGTDTQYF. The DNA of the CDR3 is TGTGCCAGCAGTTGGGGAAGCGGGGGCACAGATACGCAGTATTTT. Drawing the rest from reference TRBV9 and TRBJ2-3, the complete variable domain is DSGVTQTPKHLITATGQRVTLRCSPRSGDLSVYWYQQSLDQGLQFLIQYYNGEERAKGNILERFSAQQFPDLHSELNLSSLELGDSALYFCASSWGSGGTDTQYFGPGTRLTVL.

The chain has TRBV7-8 and TRBJ2-5; no reliable D call. Germline-derived CDR1 and CDR2 are SGHVS and FQNEAQ. V was trimmed by 5 bases and J by 2 bases, leaving 6 bases between them. The CDR3 loop spans 12 amino acids. DNA for the CDR3: TGTGCCAGCAGCATTATACAAGAGACCCAGTACTTC. Translated: CASSIIQETQYF.

This clone came up a few times. This chain links TRBV5-6 with TRBJ1-2, with 7 bases that match TRBD1. V lost 1 base and J lost 7; bases outside the gene matches: 7. CDR3 length: 14 amino acids. Germline V gives CDR1 SGHDT, CDR2 YYEEEE. CDR3 in amino acids: CASSLKGAVSGYTF. CDR3 in DNA: TGTGCCAGCAGCTTGAAGGGGGCGGTTTCTGGCTACACCTTC. Together with reference TRBV5-6 and TRBJ1-2, the CDR3 gives the full variable domain: DAGVTQSPTHLIKTRGQQVTLRCSPKSGHDTVSWYQQALGQGPQFIFQYYEEEERQRGNFPDRFSGHQFPNYSSELNVNALLLGDSALYLCASSLKGAVSGYTFGSGTRLTVV.

The rearrangement joins TRBV5-5 to TRBJ1-3; the D gene is possibly TRBD1 (6 bases). The CDR3 is 15 amino acids. The V end lost 3 bases, the J end lost 3 bases, and 13 bases lay between the germline ends. The germline V gene has CDR1 SGHKS and CDR2 YYEKEE (reference sequence). The chain's CDR3 is CASSWEGVIGNTIYF. Written as DNA, the CDR3 is TGTGCCAGCAGCTGGGAGGGGGTGATTGGAAACACCATATATTTT.

The chain joins TRBV12-2 to TRBJ2-6; the table names TRBD1, a call not compared with the DNA. TRBV12-2 is shown as a pseudogene. The CDR3 consists of 18 residues. The CDR3 DNA sequence: TGTGTAAGTCGCTTAGAGAAGGGGGATGGATCTGGGGCCAACGTCCTGACTTTC. It translates to CVSRLEKGDGSGANVLTF.

The V gene is TRBV18, the J gene TRBJ2-2; 10 bases align to TRBD2. The V gene's germline CDR1 is KGHSH and CDR2 LQKENI. The CDR3 length is 16 residues. The junction had 5 bases not matched to a gene; V was cut back by 3 bases and J by 4 bases. The CDR3 region has the DNA TGTGCCAGCTCACCTAGCGGGAGGTCTATCACCGGGGAGCTGTTTTTT. It specifies CASSPSGRSITGELFF.

This chain links TRBV14 with TRBJ2-1; the match to TRBD2 covers 10 bases. The CDR3 is 15 amino acids. Germline V gene sequence: CDR1 SGHDN, CDR2 FVKESK. V lost 2 bases and J lost 5; bases outside the gene matches: 3. The CDR3 nucleotides read TGTGCCAGCAGCCAATCCCTAGCGGGGGACAATGAGCAGTTCTTC. Encoded protein: CASSQSLAGDNEQFF.

The V gene is TRBV21-1, the J gene TRBJ1-2; no check of the table's D call, TRBD1, against the DNA was made. TRBV21-1 is described as a pseudogene. The CDR3 loop spans 13 amino acids. CDR3 in amino acids: CASTSDTAYGYTF. The CDR3 region has the DNA TGTGCCAGCACCTCGGACACCGCCTATGGCTACACCTTC.

The chain uses TRBV5-4 and TRBJ2-2; D is perhaps TRBD1 (6 bases). The CDR3 sequence is 13 residues long. The V and J ends lost 4 bases and 5 bases respectively, with 9 bases between them. Germline V gene lookup returns CDR1 SGHNT and CDR2 YYREEE (reference sequence). The CDR3 here is CASSPGQTGELFF. CDR3 nucleotides: TGTGCCAGCAGCCCCGGACAGACCGGGGAGCTGTTTTTT.

This sequence joins TRBV10-2 and TRBJ1-2, with 7 bases identical to TRBD1. The CDR3 is made up of 14 amino acids. The V gene end was trimmed by 3 bases and the J gene end by 3 bases; junction bases not matched to a gene: 4. Germline V gene data show CDR1 as WSHSY and CDR2 as SAAADI. The CDR3 region is CASSDPGTDYGYTF. The CDR3 bases are TGCGCCAGCAGTGACCCCGGGACAGACTATGGCTACACCTTC.

This chain uses TRBV2 with TRBJ2-1; 8 nucleotides match TRBD2. The CDR3 has 12 residues. The junction had 2 bases not matched to a gene; V was cut back by 2 bases and J by 11 bases. The germline CDR1 and CDR2 sequences are SNHLY and FYNNEI. DNA of the CDR3: TGTGCCAGCAGTGAAATAGCGGGAAAGCAGTTCTTC. It translates to CASSEIAGKQFF.